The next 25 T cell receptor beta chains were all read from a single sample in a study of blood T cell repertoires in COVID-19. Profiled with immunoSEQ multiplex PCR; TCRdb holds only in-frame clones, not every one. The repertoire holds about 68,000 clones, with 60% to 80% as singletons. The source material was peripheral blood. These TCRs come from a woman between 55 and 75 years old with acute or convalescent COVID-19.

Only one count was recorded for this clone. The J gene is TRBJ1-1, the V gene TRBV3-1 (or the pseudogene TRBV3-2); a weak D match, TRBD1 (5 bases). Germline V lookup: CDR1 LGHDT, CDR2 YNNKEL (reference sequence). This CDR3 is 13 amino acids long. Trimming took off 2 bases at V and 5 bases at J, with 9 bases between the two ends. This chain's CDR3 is CASSQTGRTEAFF. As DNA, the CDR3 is TGTGCCAGCAGCCAAACAGGTAGGACTGAAGCTTTCTTT.

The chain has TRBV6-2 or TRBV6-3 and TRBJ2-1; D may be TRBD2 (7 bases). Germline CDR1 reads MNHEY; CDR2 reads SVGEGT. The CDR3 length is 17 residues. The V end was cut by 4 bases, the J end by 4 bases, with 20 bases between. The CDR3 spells CASSSPLGGGVYNEQFF. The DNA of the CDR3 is TGTGCCAGCAGTTCACCTTTGGGGGGGGGCGTTTACAATGAGCAGTTCTTC.

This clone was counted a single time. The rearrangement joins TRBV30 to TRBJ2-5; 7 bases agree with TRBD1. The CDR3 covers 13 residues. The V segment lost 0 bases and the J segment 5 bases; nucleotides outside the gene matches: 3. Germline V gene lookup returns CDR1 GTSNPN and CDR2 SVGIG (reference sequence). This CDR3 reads CAWSVPRGETQYF. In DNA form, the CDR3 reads TGTGCCTGGAGTGTACCCAGGGGGGAGACCCAGTACTTC.

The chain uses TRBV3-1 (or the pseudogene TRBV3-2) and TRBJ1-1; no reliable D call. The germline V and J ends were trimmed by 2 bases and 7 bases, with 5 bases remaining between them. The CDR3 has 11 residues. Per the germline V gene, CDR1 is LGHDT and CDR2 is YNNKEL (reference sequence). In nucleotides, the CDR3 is TGTGCCAGCAGCCAACCGGGTGAAGCTTTCTTT. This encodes CASSQPGEAFF.

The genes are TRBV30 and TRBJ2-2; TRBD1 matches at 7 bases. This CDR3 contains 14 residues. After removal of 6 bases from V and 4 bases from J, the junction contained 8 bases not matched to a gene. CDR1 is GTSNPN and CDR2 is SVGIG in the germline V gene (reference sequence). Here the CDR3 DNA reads TGTGCCTGCCAGACGGCAGGGGGCACCGGGGAGCTGTTTTTT. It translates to CACQTAGGTGELFF. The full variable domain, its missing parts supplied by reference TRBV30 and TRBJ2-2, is SQTIHQWPATLVQPVGSPLSLECTVEGTSNPNLYWYRQAAGRGLQLLFYSVGIGQISSEVPQNLSASRPQDRQFILSSKKLLLSDSGFYLCACQTAGGTGELFFGEGSRLTVL.

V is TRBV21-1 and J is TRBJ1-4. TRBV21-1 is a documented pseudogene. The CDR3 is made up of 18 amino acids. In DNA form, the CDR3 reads TGTGCCAGCAGCAAAGACGCTGAGTCAGCGGGGACGACGGAAAAACTGTTTTTT. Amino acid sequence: CASSKDAESAGTTEKLFF.

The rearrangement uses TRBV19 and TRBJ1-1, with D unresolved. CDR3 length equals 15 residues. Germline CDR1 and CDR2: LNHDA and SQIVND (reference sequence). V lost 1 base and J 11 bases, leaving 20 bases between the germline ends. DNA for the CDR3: TGTGCCAGTAGTATAGTGGCGGGGAATGGGCTAAGTGCTTTCTTT. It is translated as CASSIVAGNGLSAFF.

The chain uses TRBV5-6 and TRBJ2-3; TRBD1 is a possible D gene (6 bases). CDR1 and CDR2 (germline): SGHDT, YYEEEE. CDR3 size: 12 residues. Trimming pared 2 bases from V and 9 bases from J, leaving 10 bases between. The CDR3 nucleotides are TGTGCCAGCAGCTTACCAGGGGTCACGCAGTATTTT. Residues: CASSLPGVTQYF.

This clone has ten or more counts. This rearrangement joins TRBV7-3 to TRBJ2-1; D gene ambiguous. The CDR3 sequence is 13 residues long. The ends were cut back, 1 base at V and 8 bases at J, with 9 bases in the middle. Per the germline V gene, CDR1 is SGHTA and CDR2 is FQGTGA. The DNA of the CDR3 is TGTGCCAGCAGCTTAATACCGGGTGATGAGCAGTTCTTC. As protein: CASSLIPGDEQFF.

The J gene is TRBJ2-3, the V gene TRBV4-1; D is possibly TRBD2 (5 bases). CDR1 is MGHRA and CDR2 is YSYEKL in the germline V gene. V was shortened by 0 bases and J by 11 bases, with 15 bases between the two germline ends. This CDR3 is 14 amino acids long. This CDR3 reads CASSQDRSTGMQYF. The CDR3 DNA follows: TGCGCCAGCAGCCAAGATCGTTCGACGGGGATGCAGTATTTT.

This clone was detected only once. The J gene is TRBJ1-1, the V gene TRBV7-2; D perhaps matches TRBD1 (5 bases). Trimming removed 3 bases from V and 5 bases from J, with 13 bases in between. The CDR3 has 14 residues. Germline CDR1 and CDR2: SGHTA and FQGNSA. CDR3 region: CASSFGAGRTEAFF. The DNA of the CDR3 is TGTGCCAGCAGCTTTGGTGCAGGGCGTACTGAAGCTTTCTTT.

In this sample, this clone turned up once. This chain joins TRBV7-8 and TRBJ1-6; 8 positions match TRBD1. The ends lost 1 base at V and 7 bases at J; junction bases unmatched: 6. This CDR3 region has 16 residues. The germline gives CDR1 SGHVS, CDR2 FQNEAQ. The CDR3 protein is CASSLGTGLGNSPLHF. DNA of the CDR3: TGTGCCAGCAGCTTAGGGACAGGGTTAGGCAATTCACCCCTCCACTTT.

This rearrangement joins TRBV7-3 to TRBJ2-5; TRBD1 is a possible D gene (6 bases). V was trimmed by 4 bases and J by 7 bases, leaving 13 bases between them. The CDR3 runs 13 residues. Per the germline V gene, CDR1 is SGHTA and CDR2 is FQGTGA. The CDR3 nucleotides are TGTGCCAGCAGCTCCACAGGGCACGGGACCCAGTACTTC. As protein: CASSSTGHGTQYF.

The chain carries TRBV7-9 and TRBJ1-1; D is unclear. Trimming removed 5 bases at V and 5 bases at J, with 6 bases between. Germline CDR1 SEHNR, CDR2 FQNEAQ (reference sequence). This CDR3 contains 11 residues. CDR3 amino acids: CASSPGTEAFF. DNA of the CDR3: TGTGCCAGCAGCCCCGGGACTGAAGCTTTCTTT.

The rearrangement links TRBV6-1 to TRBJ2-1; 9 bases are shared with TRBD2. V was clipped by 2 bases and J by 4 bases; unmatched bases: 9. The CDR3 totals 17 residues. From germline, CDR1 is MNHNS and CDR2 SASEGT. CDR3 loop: CASSEQGAGGLYNEQFF. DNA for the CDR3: TGTGCCAGCAGTGAACAGGGAGCGGGGGGACTATACAATGAGCAGTTCTTC.

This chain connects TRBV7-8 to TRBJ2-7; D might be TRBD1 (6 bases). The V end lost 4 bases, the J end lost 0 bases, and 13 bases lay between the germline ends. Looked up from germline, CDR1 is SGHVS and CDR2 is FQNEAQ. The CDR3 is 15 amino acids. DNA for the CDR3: TGTGCCAGCAGCTCCGGGACAAGGAGCTCCTACGAGCAGTACTTC. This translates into CASSSGTRSSYEQYF.

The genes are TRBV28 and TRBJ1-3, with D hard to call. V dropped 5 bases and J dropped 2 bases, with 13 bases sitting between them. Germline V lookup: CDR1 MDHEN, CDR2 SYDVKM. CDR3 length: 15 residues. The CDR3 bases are TGTGCCAGCAGTCTTTTCTTAGCAGCTGGAAACACCATATATTTT. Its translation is CASSLFLAAGNTIYF.

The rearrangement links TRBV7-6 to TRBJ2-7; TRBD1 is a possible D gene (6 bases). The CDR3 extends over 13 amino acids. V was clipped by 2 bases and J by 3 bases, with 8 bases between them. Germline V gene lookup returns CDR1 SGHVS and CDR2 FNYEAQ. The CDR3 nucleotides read TGTGCCAGCAGCTTAAACAGGGACTACGAGCAGTACTTC. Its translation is CASSLNRDYEQYF.

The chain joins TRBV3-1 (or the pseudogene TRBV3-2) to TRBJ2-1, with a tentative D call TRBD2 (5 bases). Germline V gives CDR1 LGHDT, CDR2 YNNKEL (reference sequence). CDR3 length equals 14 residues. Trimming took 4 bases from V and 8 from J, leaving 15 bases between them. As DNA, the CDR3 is TGTGCCAGCAGCCTGACGGGCAGCGGCTATGAGCAGTTCTTC. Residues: CASSLTGSGYEQFF.

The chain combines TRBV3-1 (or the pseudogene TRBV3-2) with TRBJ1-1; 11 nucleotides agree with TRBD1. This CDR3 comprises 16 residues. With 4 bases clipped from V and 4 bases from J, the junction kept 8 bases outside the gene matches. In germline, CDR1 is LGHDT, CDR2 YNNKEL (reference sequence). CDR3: CASSPRDRGGGTEAFF. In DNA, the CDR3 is TGTGCCAGCAGCCCTCGGGACAGGGGGGGCGGCACTGAAGCTTTCTTT.

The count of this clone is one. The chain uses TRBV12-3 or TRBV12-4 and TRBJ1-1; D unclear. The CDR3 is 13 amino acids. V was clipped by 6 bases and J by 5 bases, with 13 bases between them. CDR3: CASSFTRVTEAFF. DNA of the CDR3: TGTGCCAGCAGCTTTACTAGGGTGACTGAAGCTTTCTTT.

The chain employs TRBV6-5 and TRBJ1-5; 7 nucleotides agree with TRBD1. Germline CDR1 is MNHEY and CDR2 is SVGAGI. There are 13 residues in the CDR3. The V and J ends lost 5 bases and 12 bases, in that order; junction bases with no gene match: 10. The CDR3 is CASSLGDSSFQHF. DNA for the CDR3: TGTGCCAGCAGTCTAGGGGACAGCAGCTTCCAGCATTTT.

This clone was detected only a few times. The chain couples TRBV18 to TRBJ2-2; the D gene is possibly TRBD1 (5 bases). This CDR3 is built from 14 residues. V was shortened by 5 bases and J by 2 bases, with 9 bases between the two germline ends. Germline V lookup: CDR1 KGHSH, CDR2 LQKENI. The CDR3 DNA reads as TGTGCCAGCTCATCTCAGGGCAACACCGGGGAGCTGTTTTTT. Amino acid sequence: CASSSQGNTGELFF.

Here the CDR3 DNA reads TGCGCCAGCAGCCCAAGGACAGGAGTTGATGGCTACACCTTC. The encoded protein is CASSPRTGVDGYTF. The chain has TRBV5-1 and TRBJ1-2; 7 bases are a match to TRBD1. CDR3 length: 14 amino acids. The J segment lost 6 bases and the V segment lost 4 bases, leaving 9 bases of the junction unmatched. Germline lookup yields CDR1 SGHRS and CDR2 YFSETQ.

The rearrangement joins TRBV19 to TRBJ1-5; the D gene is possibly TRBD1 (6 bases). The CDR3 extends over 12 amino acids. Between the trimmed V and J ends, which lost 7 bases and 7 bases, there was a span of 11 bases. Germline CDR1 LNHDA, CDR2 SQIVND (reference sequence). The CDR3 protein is CASTGGWQPQHF. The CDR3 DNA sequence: TGTGCCAGTACGGGGGGCTGGCAGCCCCAGCATTTT.